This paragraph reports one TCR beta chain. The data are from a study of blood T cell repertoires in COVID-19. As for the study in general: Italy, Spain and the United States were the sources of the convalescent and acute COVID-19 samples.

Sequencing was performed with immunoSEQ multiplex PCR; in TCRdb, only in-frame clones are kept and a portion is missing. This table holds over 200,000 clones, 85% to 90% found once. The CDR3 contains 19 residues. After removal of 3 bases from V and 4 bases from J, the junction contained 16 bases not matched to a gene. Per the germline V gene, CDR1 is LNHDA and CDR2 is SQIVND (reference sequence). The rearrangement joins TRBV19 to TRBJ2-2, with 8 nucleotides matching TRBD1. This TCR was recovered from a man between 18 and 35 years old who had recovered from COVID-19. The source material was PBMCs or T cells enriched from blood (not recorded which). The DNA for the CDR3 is TGTGCCAGTAGTATGGGGCAGGGGGCCCCACCGAGTGGCACCGGGGAGCTGTTTTTT. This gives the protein CASSMGQGAPPSGTGELFF.